This T cell receptor (beta chain) is from a study of technical replicates of blood from a handful of donors. This CDR3 spans 13 amino acids. CDR1 and CDR2 (germline): SGHDT, YYEEEE. Between the trimmed V and J ends, which lost 2 bases and 3 bases, there was a span of 9 bases. TCRdb keeps only in-frame clones here, not all; method: immunoSEQ multiplex PCR. The table shows tens of thousands of clones, with around nine tenths occurring only once. The TCR sequence derives from a human donor in good health. Some clones in this sample may be carry-over from other donors' samples. V usage is TRBV5-6 and J usage is TRBJ2-7; D is undetermined. The sample consisted of PBMCs. The CDR3 spells CASSFASYYEQYF. The CDR3 bases are TGTGCCAGCAGCTTCGCCTCCTACTACGAGCAGTACTTC.